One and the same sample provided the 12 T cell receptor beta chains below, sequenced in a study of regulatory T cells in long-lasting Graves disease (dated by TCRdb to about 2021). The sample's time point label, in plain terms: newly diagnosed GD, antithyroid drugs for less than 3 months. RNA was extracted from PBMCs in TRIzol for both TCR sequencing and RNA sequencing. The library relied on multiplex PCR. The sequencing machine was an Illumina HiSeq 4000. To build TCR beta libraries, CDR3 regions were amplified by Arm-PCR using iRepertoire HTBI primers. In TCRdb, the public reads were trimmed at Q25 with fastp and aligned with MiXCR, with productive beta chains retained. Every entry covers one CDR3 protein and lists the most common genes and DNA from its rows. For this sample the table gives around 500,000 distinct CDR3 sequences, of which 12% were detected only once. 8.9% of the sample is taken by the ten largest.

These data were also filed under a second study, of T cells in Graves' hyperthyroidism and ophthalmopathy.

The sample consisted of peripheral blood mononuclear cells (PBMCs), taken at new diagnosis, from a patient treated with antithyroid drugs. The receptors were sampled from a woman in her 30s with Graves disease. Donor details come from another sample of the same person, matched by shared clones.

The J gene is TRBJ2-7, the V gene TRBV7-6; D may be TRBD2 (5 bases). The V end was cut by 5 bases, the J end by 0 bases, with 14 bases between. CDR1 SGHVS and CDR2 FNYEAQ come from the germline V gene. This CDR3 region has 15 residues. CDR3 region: CASSRSESSSYEQYF. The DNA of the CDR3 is TGTGCCAGCAGCCGTAGCGAATCGAGCTCCTACGAGCAGTACTTC. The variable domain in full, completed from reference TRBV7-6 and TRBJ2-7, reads GAGVSQSPRYKVTKRGQDVALRCDPISGHVSLYWYRQALGQGPEFLTYFNYEAQQDKSGLPNDRFSAERPEGSISTLTIQRTEQRDSAMYRCASSRSESSSYEQYFGPGTRLTVT.

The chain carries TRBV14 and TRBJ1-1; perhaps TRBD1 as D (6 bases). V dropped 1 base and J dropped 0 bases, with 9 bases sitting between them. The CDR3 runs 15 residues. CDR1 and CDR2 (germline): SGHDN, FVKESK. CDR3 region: CASSQAGAMNTEAFF. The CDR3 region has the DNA TGTGCCAGCAGCCAAGCGGGGGCGATGAACACTGAAGCTTTCTTT.

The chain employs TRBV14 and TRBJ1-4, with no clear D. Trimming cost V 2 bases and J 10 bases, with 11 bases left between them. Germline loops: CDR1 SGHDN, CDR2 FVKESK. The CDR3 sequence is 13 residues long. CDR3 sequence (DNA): TGTGCCAGCAGCCAAAGAACGATCGGAAAACTGTTTTTT. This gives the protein CASSQRTIGKLFF.

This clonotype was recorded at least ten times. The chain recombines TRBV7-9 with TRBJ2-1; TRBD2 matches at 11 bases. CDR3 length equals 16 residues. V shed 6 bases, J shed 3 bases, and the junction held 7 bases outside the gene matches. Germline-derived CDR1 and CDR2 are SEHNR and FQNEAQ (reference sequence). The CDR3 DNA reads TGTGCCAGCAGGAGAACCGGGACTAGCGGCTACAATGAGCAGTTCTTC. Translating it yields CASRRTGTSGYNEQFF.

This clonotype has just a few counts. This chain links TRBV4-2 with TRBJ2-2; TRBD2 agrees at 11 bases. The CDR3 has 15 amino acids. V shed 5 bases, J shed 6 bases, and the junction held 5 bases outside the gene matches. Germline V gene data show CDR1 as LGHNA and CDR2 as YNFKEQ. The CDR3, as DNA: TGTGCCAGCAGCAAACTAGCGGGAGATTCCGGGGAGCTGTTTTTT. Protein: CASSKLAGDSGELFF.

CDR3 in amino acids: CASSESSRGNTIYF. Written as DNA, the CDR3 is TGTGCCAGCAGTGAAAGTAGCAGGGGAAACACCATATATTTT. V is TRBV12-3 or TRBV12-4 and J is TRBJ1-3; D call uncertain. With 5 bases removed from V and 4 bases from J, the gap between germline ends came to 12 bases. The CDR3 contains 14 residues.

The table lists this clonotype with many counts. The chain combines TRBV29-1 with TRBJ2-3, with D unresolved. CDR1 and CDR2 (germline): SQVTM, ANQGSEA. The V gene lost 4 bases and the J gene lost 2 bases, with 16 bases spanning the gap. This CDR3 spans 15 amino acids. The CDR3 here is CSVAENTASTDTQYF. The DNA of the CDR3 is TGCAGCGTTGCCGAGAACACTGCCTCCACAGATACGCAGTATTTT.

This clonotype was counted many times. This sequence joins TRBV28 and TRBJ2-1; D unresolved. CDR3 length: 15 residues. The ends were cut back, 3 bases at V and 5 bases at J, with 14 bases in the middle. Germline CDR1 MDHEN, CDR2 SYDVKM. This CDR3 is CASSLFIDWDNEQFF. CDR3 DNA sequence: TGTGCCAGCAGTTTGTTTATCGACTGGGACAATGAGCAGTTCTTC. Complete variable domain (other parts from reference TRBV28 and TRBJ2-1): DVKVTQSSRYLVKRTGEKVFLECVQDMDHENMFWYRQDPGLGLRLIYFSYDVKMKEKGDIPEGYSVSREKKERFSLILESASTNQTSMYLCASSLFIDWDNEQFFGPGTRLTVL.

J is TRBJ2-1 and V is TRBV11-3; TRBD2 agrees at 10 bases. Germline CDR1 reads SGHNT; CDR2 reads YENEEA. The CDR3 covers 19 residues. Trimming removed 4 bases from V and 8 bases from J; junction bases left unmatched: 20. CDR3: CASSSGRMTLAGASDEQFF. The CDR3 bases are TGTGCCAGCAGCTCAGGGCGGATGACTCTAGCGGGAGCCTCGGATGAGCAGTTCTTC.

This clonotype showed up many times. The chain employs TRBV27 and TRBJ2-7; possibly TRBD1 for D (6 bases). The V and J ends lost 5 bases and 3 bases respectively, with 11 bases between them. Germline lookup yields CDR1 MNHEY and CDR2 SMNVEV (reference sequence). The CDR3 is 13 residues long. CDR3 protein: CASSGTGNYEQYF. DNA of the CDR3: TGTGCCAGCAGTGGAACAGGGAACTACGAGCAGTACTTC.

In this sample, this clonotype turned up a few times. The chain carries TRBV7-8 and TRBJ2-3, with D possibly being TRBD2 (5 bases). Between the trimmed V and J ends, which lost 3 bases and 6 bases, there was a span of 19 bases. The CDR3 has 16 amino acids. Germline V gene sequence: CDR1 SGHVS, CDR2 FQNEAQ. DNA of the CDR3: TGTGCCAGCAGCTTGGCGAGGGTGCCCCGGTGGGATACGCAGTATTTT. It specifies CASSLARVPRWDTQYF. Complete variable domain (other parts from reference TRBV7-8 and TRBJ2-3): GAGVSQSPRYKVAKRGQDVALRCDPISGHVSLFWYQQALGQGPEFLTYFQNEAQLDKSGLPSDRFFAERPEGSVSTLKIQRTQQEDSAVYLCASSLARVPRWDTQYFGPGTRLTVL.

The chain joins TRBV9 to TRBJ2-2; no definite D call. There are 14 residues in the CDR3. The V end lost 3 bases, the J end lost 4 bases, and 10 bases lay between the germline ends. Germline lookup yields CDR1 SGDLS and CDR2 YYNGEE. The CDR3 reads CASSAHPGTGELFF. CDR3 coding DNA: TGTGCCAGCAGCGCCCACCCGGGCACCGGGGAGCTGTTTTTT.